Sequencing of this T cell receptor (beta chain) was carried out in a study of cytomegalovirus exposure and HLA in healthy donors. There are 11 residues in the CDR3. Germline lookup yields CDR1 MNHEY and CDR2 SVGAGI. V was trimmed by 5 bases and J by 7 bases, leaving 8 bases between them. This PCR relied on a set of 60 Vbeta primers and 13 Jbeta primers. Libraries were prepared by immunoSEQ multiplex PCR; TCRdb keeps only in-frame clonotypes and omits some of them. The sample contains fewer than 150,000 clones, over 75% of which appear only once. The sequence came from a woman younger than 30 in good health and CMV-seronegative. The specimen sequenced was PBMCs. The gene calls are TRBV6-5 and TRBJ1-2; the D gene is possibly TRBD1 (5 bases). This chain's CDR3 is CASSQGRGYTF. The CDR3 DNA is TGTGCCAGCAGTCAGGGTCGTGGCTACACCTTC.